This entry features one TCR beta chain sequence. Its specificity is unknown. Sequenced material consisted of expressed TCRB transcripts (all of the isolated RNA was reverse transcribed). Assay used: immunoSEQ multiplex PCR; TCRdb lists only in-frame clones, some missing. The profile shows approximately 200,000 clones, more than 9% of them singletons. The data belong to a study of beta chain features in type 1 diabetes. Findings and caveats of the study: Healthy donors had naive, central memory and Treg TCRB repertoires that appeared less similar than those seen among patients. Researchers caution that PCR might favor shorter templates, equally among patients and controls.

This CDR3 contains 15 residues. With 4 bases removed from V and 0 bases from J, the gap between germline ends came to 11 bases. Germline loops: CDR1 SGHNT, CDR2 YYREEE (reference sequence). Without exception, sorted populations had purity beyond 95%. This clonotype originated in a woman aged 18-29 years in good health. Sequences were obtained from naive CD4+ T cells from blood. The rearrangement links TRBV5-4 to TRBJ1-3; D is unresolved. CDR3 sequence: CASSVDGHSGNTIYF. CDR3 sequence (DNA): TGTGCCAGCAGCGTGGACGGTCACTCTGGAAACACCATATATTTT.